This T cell receptor beta chain was identified during a study of blood T cell repertoires in COVID-19 (dated by TCRdb to 2018 to 2020). At the level of the whole study: Collaborator samples came from the United States, Italy and Spain and covered acute and convalescent phases of COVID-19. The prospective study material was composed of cDNA or gDNA derived from T cells, B-cell-depleted T cells, or PBMCs. The dataset comprised deeply sampled blood TCRbeta repertoires from subjects exposed to, actively infected with, or recovered from COVID-19. The repertoires were made available in a free public database intended to serve as a resource for research on the immune response to SARS-CoV-2. The samples were drawn from two sources: the first 160 participants of the ongoing ImmuneRACE study, and over 950 subjects contributed by 6 global collaborators. A de-identified subject ID, COVID-19 status, age in years and sex were almost always included in the sample metadata. Where HLA class I and class II types were available, the types were taken from metadata supplied by the sample provider, not from assay-based typing. What the study reported, not specific to this receptor: The amount of clinical and demographic metadata varied by source and participant and was provided uncurated.

As concerns this clone: There is no known antigen for this receptor. No much larger clone exists at a distance of one base, and base qualities are not known.

CDR1 LGHDT and CDR2 YNNKEL are derived from the germline V gene (reference sequence). After removal of 3 bases from V and 1 base from J, the junction retains 5 bases not matched to a gene. Its CDR3 holds 15 amino acids, cysteine through phenylalanine. Only the CDR3 portion is preserved as DNA: 45 bases, with reading frame beginning at the first base. The immunoSEQ Assay, a bias-controlled multiplex PCR, was used to amplify TCRbeta CDR3 regions from genomic DNA. On the study's bioinformatics: The number of nucleated cells in each sample was estimated by amplification of reference gene primers within the assay. To quantify the absolute abundance of each unique TCRbeta CDR3 rearrangement, sequence reads were collapsed and filtered. For each sample, productive Simpson clonality was calculated as the square root of Simpson's diversity index over productive rearrangements. The immuneACCESS repertoire file appears here via TCRdb, limited to in-frame rearrangements. These files lack a portion of the clones; in checked studies, under half of the deficit traces to unresolved V genes, and the cause of the others is not known. The DNA gave D and trimming, while V, J and clone size come from that table. The sample table lists tens of thousands of clones, roughly 87% of them with a count of one. The ten largest clones add up to under 8.5% of the sample.

One collaborating source in Seattle enrolled patients during active infection and followed them longitudinally through the course of disease. The collaborating institutions used their own protocols to collect whole blood in K2EDTA tubes. For TCRbeta analysis, collaborator samples were shipped as frozen whole blood, as isolated PBMCs, or as DNA extracted from either sample type. The receptor comes from a man in his late teens or twenties with COVID-19, enrolled during active disease. This sequence uses TRBV3-1 (or the pseudogene TRBV3-2) and TRBJ2-5; a stretch of 7 junction bases matches TRBD2. The sample taken for sequencing was peripheral blood. The DNA is TGTGCCAGCAGCCATCAAGGGAGGGCCCAAGAGACCCAGTACTTC. It specifies CASSHQGRAQETQYF.